This TCR beta chain derives from a study of T cells in women clearing cervical HPV infection. Study details: Controls' single incident HPV16 infection cleared within 12 months without precancer. Controls gave blood once infection was undetectable; cases at lesion identification. Study results and caveats: Controls had more TRBV6-7 (0.16%) than cases (approximately 0.11%).

Generated by immunoSEQ multiplex PCR, the TCRdb table keeps only in-frame clones and is missing some. The sample shows about 36,000 clones, and roughly 4% sits with its ten largest clones. With respect to this clone: Its antigen is undetermined. Read data end 3 residues before the CDR3 end; the end is taken from the germline J gene.

This CDR3 contains 15 residues. From germline, CDR1 is KGHSH and CDR2 LQKENI. Trimming cost V 3 bases and J 4 bases; bases outside gene matches: 6. Cervical HPV DNA detected by MY09/MY11 PCR, typed by dot-blot. The TCR sequence derives from a woman between 18 and 70 years old with a cervical HPV16 infection that either progressed to CIN3+ or cleared (not recorded which). This sequence joins TRBV18 and TRBJ1-2; 9 positions agree with TRBD1. The sample was blood buffy coat. CDR3 loop: CASSPIDRGGYGYTF. The CDR3 bases that were read are TGTGCCAGCTCACCCATTGACAGGGGGGGCTATGGC.